The clone carrying this T cell receptor (beta chain) was found a few times. Its antigen is as yet unknown. The V and J ends lost 7 bases and 4 bases, in that order; junction bases with no gene match: 7. Looked up from germline, CDR1 is LGHDT and CDR2 is YNNKEL (reference sequence). The CDR3 is made up of 15 amino acids. These data are taken from a study of blood T cells in healthy people across ages. Study-wide results and limits: Percentage of naive T cells showed a strong correlation with TCR beta diversity.

Through a sample-barcoded 5' primer and a J-beta primer mix, a second PCR was run for roughly 6 to 11 cycles. MiXCR was run by TCRdb on the 5' RACE reads, yielding one entry per CDR3 protein. The sample lists over 1,500,000 distinct CDR3 sequences, less than 50% seen once, with 2.1% in the top ten. Sequenced sample: blood. The TCR sequence derives from a woman aged 40 to 50 in good health. This chain links TRBV3-1 with TRBJ2-1, with TRBD2 matching over 10 bases. The CDR3 is CASTRGLAVYNEQFF. The CDR3 DNA sequence: TGTGCCAGCACCAGAGGACTAGCGGTGTACAATGAGCAGTTCTTC.